Listed here are 31 T cell receptor beta chains from one sample, sequenced in a study of blood T cell repertoires in COVID-19. The protocol was immunoSEQ multiplex PCR, while the TCRdb copy is restricted to in-frame clones and leaves out a portion. The sample consists of about 82,000 clones, 80% of them appearing once. The sequenced sample consisted of peripheral blood. These receptors came from a middle-aged woman with active or convalescent COVID-19.

The sample holds a few counts of this clone. V gene TRBV28 combines with J gene TRBJ1-2; 7 bases match TRBD1. The CDR3 consists of 16 residues. Germline V gives CDR1 MDHEN, CDR2 SYDVKM. The junction had 15 bases not matched to a gene; V was cut back by 10 bases and J by 1 base. DNA for the CDR3: TGTGCCACAACAGGACAGGTTGTGGGCGATAACTATGGCTACACCTTC. Protein product: CATTGQVVGDNYGYTF.

This clone has a handful of counts. V is TRBV11-3 and J is TRBJ1-2, with D possibly matching TRBD1 (6 bases). CDR1 and CDR2 (germline): SGHNT, YENEEA. Trimming cost V 0 bases and J 5 bases, with 10 bases left between them. The CDR3 totals 14 residues. Here the CDR3 reads CASSLEGTSYGYTF. The CDR3 bases are TGTGCCAGCAGCTTAGAGGGGACATCATATGGCTACACCTTC.

This clone was counted a single time. The chain uses TRBV7-9 and TRBJ1-2, with no clear D. The CDR3 loop spans 14 amino acids. The ends were cut back, 0 bases at V and 2 bases at J, with 7 bases in the middle. The germline CDR1 and CDR2 sequences are SEHNR and FQNEAQ (reference sequence). In nucleotides, the CDR3 is TGTGCCAGCAGCTTAGCGGGCCTAAACTATGGCTACACCTTC. It codes for CASSLAGLNYGYTF.

The genes are TRBV7-6 and TRBJ2-1; TRBD1 might be the D (6 bases). The germline CDR1 and CDR2 sequences are SGHVS and FNYEAQ. The CDR3 has 18 amino acids. V was trimmed by 5 bases and J by 10 bases, leaving 30 bases between them. As DNA, the CDR3 is TGTGCCAGCAGCCCCCCGGGCGCTGGCGGAGAGGGGGTCAGGGAGCAGTTCTTC. It yields the protein CASSPPGAGGEGVREQFF.

The chain couples TRBV7-3 to TRBJ1-2; TRBD1 agrees at 9 bases. Per germline, CDR1 SGHTA and CDR2 FQGTGA. There are 14 residues in the CDR3. After removal of 5 bases from V and 4 bases from J, the junction contained 5 bases not matched to a gene. CDR3 in DNA: TGTGCCAGCAGCCAGGACAGGGGACTCTATGGCTACACCTTC. This sequence encodes CASSQDRGLYGYTF. Full variable domain (missing parts from reference TRBV7-3 and TRBJ1-2): GAGVSQTPSNKVTEKGKYVELRCDPISGHTALYWYRQSLGQGPEFLIYFQGTGAADDSGLPNDRFFAVRPEGSVSTLKIQRTERGDSAVYLCASSQDRGLYGYTFGSGTRLTVV.

The V and J genes are TRBV5-1 and TRBJ2-6; 7 nucleotides agree with TRBD1. Germline trimming cut 3 bases from V and 0 bases from J; bases unmatched to any gene: 9. The length of the CDR3 is 18 residues. Germline V lookup: CDR1 SGHRS, CDR2 YFSETQ. The CDR3 loop reads CASSYSGGIDSGANVLTF. DNA of the CDR3: TGCGCCAGCAGCTATTCAGGGGGTATTGACTCTGGGGCCAACGTCCTGACTTTC.

The chain carries TRBV7-2 and TRBJ2-1; D gene uncertain. Trimming left V 1 base short and J 1 base short, with 5 bases between. This CDR3 has 14 amino acids. Germline loops: CDR1 SGHTA, CDR2 FQGNSA. The CDR3 DNA reads TGTGCCAGCAGCTTAGATCCGTCCTACAATGAGCAGTTCTTC. Its protein is CASSLDPSYNEQFF.

The rearrangement links TRBV5-5 to TRBJ2-2; TRBD1 might be the D (6 bases). V was clipped by 2 bases and J by 5 bases, with 16 bases between them. This CDR3 comprises 16 residues. Per the germline V gene, CDR1 is SGHKS and CDR2 is YYEKEE (reference sequence). DNA for the CDR3: TGTGCCAGCAGCTTTATCCCCACAGGGATTACCGGGGAGCTGTTTTTT. Amino acids: CASSFIPTGITGELFF.

V usage is TRBV10-3 and J usage is TRBJ2-3; 8 nucleotides align to TRBD2. Trimming removed 3 bases from V and 0 bases from J; junction bases left unmatched: 5. The germline gives CDR1 ENHRY, CDR2 SYGVKD. There are 16 residues in the CDR3. CDR3 residues: CAISDQLAASTDTQYF. The CDR3 nucleotides are TGTGCCATCAGTGACCAACTAGCGGCCAGCACAGATACGCAGTATTTT.

The J gene is TRBJ2-7, the V gene TRBV27, with TRBD2 matching over 10 bases. The V gene's germline CDR1 is MNHEY and CDR2 SMNVEV (reference sequence). Trimming cost V 5 bases and J 6 bases; bases outside gene matches: 7. The CDR3 totals 14 residues. CDR3: CASSNSGRAGEQYF. In nucleotides, the CDR3 is TGTGCCAGCAGTAACAGCGGGAGGGCCGGCGAGCAGTACTTC.

J is TRBJ1-1 and V is TRBV18; 11 nucleotides match TRBD1. The CDR3 length is 15 residues. Germline values: CDR1 KGHSH, CDR2 LQKENI. Germline trimming cut 2 bases from V and 3 bases from J; bases unmatched to any gene: 2. In nucleotides, the CDR3 is TGTGCCAGCTCACCATGGACAGGGGGCCACACTGAAGCTTTCTTT. Translated, it gives CASSPWTGGHTEAFF.

This chain joins TRBV27 and TRBJ2-2; no clear D gene. This CDR3 spans 14 amino acids. Germline values: CDR1 MNHEY, CDR2 SMNVEV (reference sequence). The V and J ends lost 3 bases and 6 bases respectively, with 11 bases between them. CDR3 coding DNA: TGTGCCAGCAGTTTGTGGCATCCCTCCGGGGAGCTGTTTTTT. It translates to CASSLWHPSGELFF.

V gene TRBV7-2 combines with J gene TRBJ2-4; D is unresolved. Per germline, CDR1 SGHTA and CDR2 FQGNSA. The V and J ends lost 5 bases and 0 bases respectively, with 11 bases between them. The CDR3 is 15 residues long. CDR3 nucleotides: TGTGCCAGCAGCGCATCGTTAGTAGCCAAAAACATTCAGTACTTC. Encoded protein: CASSASLVAKNIQYF. Full variable domain (missing parts from reference TRBV7-2 and TRBJ2-4): GAGVSQSPSNKVTEKGKDVELRCDPISGHTALYWYRQSLGQGLEFLIYFQGNSAPDKSGLPSDRFSAERTGGSVSTLTIQRTQQEDSAVYLCASSASLVAKNIQYFGAGTRLSVL.

V gene TRBV6-5 combines with J gene TRBJ2-1; TRBD2 matches at 8 bases. CDR1 is MNHEY and CDR2 is SVGAGI in the germline V gene. The CDR3 is made up of 15 amino acids. After removal of 10 bases from V and 9 bases from J, the junction contained 17 bases not matched to a gene. The CDR3 DNA reads as TGTGCCACCCGGGGGCGAGCGGGAGTTAAGGGTGAGCAGTTCTTC. It yields the protein CATRGRAGVKGEQFF.

The rearrangement uses TRBV5-5 and TRBJ2-7; TRBD2 might be the D (5 bases). V shed 0 bases and J shed 6 bases, with 10 bases lying between them. Looked up from germline, CDR1 is SGHKS and CDR2 is YYEKEE (reference sequence). CDR3 length equals 13 residues. DNA for the CDR3: TGTGCCAGCAGCTTGGATTCCGGGGTCGAGCAGTACTTC. Translation gives CASSLDSGVEQYF.

The chain is built from TRBV5-8 and TRBJ2-3; the match to TRBD2 covers 8 bases. Trimming took 7 bases from V and 2 from J; bases not matched to a gene: 15. From germline, CDR1 is SGHTS and CDR2 YDEGEE. The CDR3 totals 17 residues. The CDR3 nucleotides are TGTGCCAGCGACCGGGGGACGGGGGGGCCGAACACAGATACGCAGTATTTT. This encodes CASDRGTGGPNTDTQYF.

The rearrangement uses TRBV6-4 and TRBJ2-2, with D perhaps TRBD1 (5 bases). Trimming left V 5 bases short and J 6 bases short, with 10 bases between. This CDR3 spans 13 amino acids. Germline CDR1 reads MRHNA; CDR2 reads SNTAGT. This CDR3 is CASSWGQSGELFF. The CDR3 nucleotides read TGTGCCAGCAGTTGGGGCCAGTCCGGGGAGCTGTTTTTT.

DNA for the CDR3: TGTGCCAGCAGCTTACAGGGGGTCTCGAACACTGAAGCTTTCTTT. Its protein product is CASSLQGVSNTEAFF. The chain couples TRBV7-2 to TRBJ1-1; 7 nucleotides align to TRBD1. The CDR3 extends over 15 amino acids. V shed 2 bases and J 1 base; nucleotides not matched to a gene: 4. Germline CDR1 reads SGHTA; CDR2 reads FQGNSA. Looking up the rest from reference TRBV7-2 and TRBJ1-1 gives the full variable domain: GAGVSQSPSNKVTEKGKDVELRCDPISGHTALYWYRQSLGQGLEFLIYFQGNSAPDKSGLPSDRFSAERTGGSVSTLTIQRTQQEDSAVYLCASSLQGVSNTEAFFGQGTRLTVV.

This chain connects TRBV28 to TRBJ2-7, with 8 bases lining up with TRBD1. The CDR3 has 14 amino acids. J gave up 2 bases and V 4 bases, and 4 bases lay outside the gene matches. CDR1 is MDHEN, CDR2 SYDVKM, per germline. This CDR3 is CASSSGQGPYEQYF. CDR3 in DNA: TGTGCCAGCAGTTCAGGACAGGGCCCCTACGAGCAGTACTTC.

V is TRBV28 and J is TRBJ1-5; 8 positions match TRBD1. This CDR3 contains 15 residues. In germline, CDR1 is MDHEN, CDR2 SYDVKM. V was pared by 6 bases and J by 2 bases, with 6 bases of the junction left unmatched. The CDR3 spells CASSPTGGGNQPQHF. The CDR3 DNA reads TGTGCCAGCAGCCCAACAGGGGGGGGCAATCAGCCCCAGCATTTT.

This clone rates as large. The chain is built from TRBV6-5 and TRBJ1-1; D perhaps matches TRBD1 (6 bases). The CDR3 extends over 16 amino acids. Germline CDR1 reads MNHEY; CDR2 reads SVGAGI. The ends were cut back, 2 bases at V and 4 bases at J, with 17 bases in the middle. The CDR3 DNA follows: TGTGCCAGCAGTTACGAACAGGCAGGGGAGGGCACTGAAGCTTTCTTT. It specifies CASSYEQAGEGTEAFF.

V usage is TRBV28 and J usage is TRBJ2-4; 12 bases line up with TRBD1. This CDR3 is built from 17 residues. Losses at the gene ends were 4 bases for V and 7 bases for J; bases not matched to a gene: 11. The V gene's germline CDR1 is MDHEN and CDR2 SYDVKM. CDR3 amino acids: CASSSPGTGGRGNIQYF. In nucleotides, the CDR3 is TGTGCCAGCAGTTCCCCCGGGACAGGGGGCCGAGGGAACATTCAGTACTTC.

The genes are TRBV30 and TRBJ1-5; tentative D call: TRBD1 (6 bases). CDR1 is GTSNPN and CDR2 is SVGIG in the germline V gene (reference sequence). There are 13 residues in the CDR3. V shed 4 bases and J shed 5 bases, with 12 bases lying between them. In DNA form, the CDR3 reads TGTGCCTGGAACAGGGCGGGAGATCAGCCCCAGCATTTT. It specifies CAWNRAGDQPQHF.

The rearrangement uses TRBV19 and TRBJ2-3, with D tentatively TRBD1 (6 bases). V shed 3 bases and J shed 12 bases, with 19 bases lying between them. The CDR3 is 14 residues long. CDR1 LNHDA and CDR2 SQIVND come from the germline V gene (reference sequence). The CDR3, as DNA: TGTGCCAGTAGTATCGGGACACCCCTCTGGGAACAGTATTTT. Protein product: CASSIGTPLWEQYF.

The chain employs TRBV3-1 (or the pseudogene TRBV3-2) and TRBJ1-2, with 10 nucleotides matching TRBD1. CDR1 is LGHDT, CDR2 YNNKEL, per germline (reference sequence). The CDR3 extends over 13 amino acids. The J segment lost 10 bases and the V segment lost 4 bases, leaving 6 bases of the junction unmatched. The chain's CDR3 is CASSLRDRGPYTF. CDR3 nucleotides: TGTGCCAGCAGCCTCCGGGACAGGGGCCCCTACACCTTC.

The chain combines TRBV19 with TRBJ1-5; 9 bases line up with TRBD1. The germline gives CDR1 LNHDA, CDR2 SQIVND (reference sequence). This CDR3 contains 16 residues. The junction had 4 bases not matched to a gene; V was cut back by 4 bases and J by 0 bases. CDR3 in amino acids: CASSRQGGGSNQPQHF. In DNA, the CDR3 is TGTGCCAGTAGTAGACAGGGGGGAGGTAGCAATCAGCCCCAGCATTTT.

Concerning this clone itself: A junction end diverges from the germline sequence, so it may reflect a read error. This chain connects TRBV6-1 to TRBJ1-3, with D unresolved. The CDR3 runs 15 residues. The germline V gene has CDR1 MNHNS and CDR2 SASEGT. The CDR3 region is CASSEEASSENTIYF. In DNA, the CDR3 is TGTGCCAGCAGTGAAGAAGCGAGCTCTGAAAACACCATATATTTT.

The chain uses TRBV6-2 or TRBV6-3 and TRBJ1-2, with 10 bases identical to TRBD1. The CDR3 loop spans 15 amino acids. Germline values: CDR1 MNHEY, CDR2 SVGEGT. V gave up 5 bases and J gave up 7 bases; unmatched junction bases: 10. The CDR3 spells CASSHQRQGAGGYTF. The DNA for the CDR3 is TGTGCCAGCAGTCATCAGCGACAGGGGGCTGGTGGCTACACCTTC.

The CDR3 here is CASSLGQKETQYF. CDR3 DNA sequence: TGTGCCAGCAGCTTGGGACAGAAAGAGACCCAGTACTTC. This chain joins TRBV11-3 and TRBJ2-5, with 7 bases fitting TRBD1. CDR1 is SGHNT and CDR2 is YENEEA in the germline V gene. V lost 3 bases to trimming and J lost 3 bases; unmatched junction nucleotides: 1. The CDR3 totals 13 residues.

CDR3 sequence: CASHLQEEKLFF. DNA for the CDR3: TGTGCCAGCCACTTACAGGAAGAAAAACTGTTTTTT. This chain connects TRBV2 to TRBJ1-4; D possibly corresponds to TRBD1 (5 bases). Germline lookup yields CDR1 SNHLY and CDR2 FYNNEI. With 8 bases removed from V and 8 bases from J, the gap between germline ends came to 12 bases. This CDR3 spans 12 amino acids.

The CDR3 loop reads CASSLGAETGGGLFF. The DNA for the CDR3 is TGCGCCAGCAGCTTGGGGGCCGAAACAGGGGGCGGACTGTTTTTT. V usage is TRBV5-1 and J usage is TRBJ1-4, with 9 bases matching TRBD1. V trimming: 0 bases; J trimming: 13 bases; junction bases outside the gene matches: 10. Germline CDR1 reads SGHRS; CDR2 reads YFSETQ. The length of the CDR3 is 15 residues.